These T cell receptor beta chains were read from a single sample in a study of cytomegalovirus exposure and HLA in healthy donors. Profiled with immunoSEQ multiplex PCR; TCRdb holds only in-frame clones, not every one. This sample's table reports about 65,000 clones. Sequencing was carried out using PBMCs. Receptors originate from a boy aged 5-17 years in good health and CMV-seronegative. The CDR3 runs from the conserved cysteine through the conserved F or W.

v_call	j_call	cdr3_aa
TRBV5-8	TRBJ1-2	CASSFDLANYGYTF
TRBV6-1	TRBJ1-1	CASRITGMNTEAFF
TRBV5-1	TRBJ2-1	CASSPWTSRDNEQFF
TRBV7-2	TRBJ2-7	CASSREGQGSYEQYF
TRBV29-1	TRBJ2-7	CSVEGGDMTYEQYF
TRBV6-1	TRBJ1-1	CASTGRVDTEAFF
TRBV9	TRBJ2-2	CASSGEVRTRELFF
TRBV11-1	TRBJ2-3	CASSLRRQNLDTQYF
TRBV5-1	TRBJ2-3	CASSIGQGGTDTQYF
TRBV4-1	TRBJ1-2	CASSQTGTGDGYTF
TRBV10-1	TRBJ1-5	CASSEGGTGNQPQHF
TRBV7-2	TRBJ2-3	CASSKEDTQYF
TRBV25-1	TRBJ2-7	CASSTSGGTSSYEQYF
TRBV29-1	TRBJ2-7	CSVIGRGSYEQYF
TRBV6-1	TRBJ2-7	CASSEARAGDFYEQYF
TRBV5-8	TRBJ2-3	CASSDGRASGTDTQYF
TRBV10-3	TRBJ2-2	CAITAGVREAAGELFF
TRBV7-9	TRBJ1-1	CASSRTGVGTEAFF
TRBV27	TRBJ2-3	CASSPTDRGVGAQYF
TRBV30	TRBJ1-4	CAWSVGLDSVYF
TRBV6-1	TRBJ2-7	CASSAQGIAAYEQYF
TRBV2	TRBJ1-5	CASSDSLTAQHF
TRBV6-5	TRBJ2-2	CASSYPDGVDTGELFF
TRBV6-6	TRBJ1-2	CASSYDRESRRGYTF
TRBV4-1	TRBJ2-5	CASSQGVQGGETQYF
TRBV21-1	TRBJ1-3	CASSKRLQGVCGNTIYF
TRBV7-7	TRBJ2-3	CASSSKAGADTQYF
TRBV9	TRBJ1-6	CASSASQGAVGSPLHF
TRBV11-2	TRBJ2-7	CASSLDGSPYEQYF
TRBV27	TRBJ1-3	CASKKGNTIYF
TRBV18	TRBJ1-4	CASSPQIVQRNEKLFF
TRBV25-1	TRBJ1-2	CASSEIGAGQANYGYTF
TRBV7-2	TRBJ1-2	CASSGGRSYTF
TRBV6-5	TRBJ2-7	CASSLRTGVYEQYF
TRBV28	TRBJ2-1	CASKGLAGGLSNEQFF
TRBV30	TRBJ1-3	CALGLRNSGNTIYF
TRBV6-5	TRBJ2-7	CASSYKSGPYEQYF